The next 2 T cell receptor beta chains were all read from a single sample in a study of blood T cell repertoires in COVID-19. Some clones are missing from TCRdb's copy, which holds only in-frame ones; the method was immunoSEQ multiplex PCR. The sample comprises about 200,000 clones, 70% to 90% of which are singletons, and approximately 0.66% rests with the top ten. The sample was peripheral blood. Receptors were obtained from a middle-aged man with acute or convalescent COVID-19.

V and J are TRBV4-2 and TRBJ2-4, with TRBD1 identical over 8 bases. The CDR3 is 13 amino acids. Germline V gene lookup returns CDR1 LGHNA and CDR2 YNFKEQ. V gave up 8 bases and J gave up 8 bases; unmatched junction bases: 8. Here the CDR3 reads CASEDGTGDIQYF. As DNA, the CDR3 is TGTGCCAGCGAAGACGGGACAGGAGACATTCAGTACTTC.

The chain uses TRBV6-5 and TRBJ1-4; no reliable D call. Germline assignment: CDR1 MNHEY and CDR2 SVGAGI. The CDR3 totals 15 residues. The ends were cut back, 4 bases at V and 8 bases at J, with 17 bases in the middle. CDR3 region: CASSSGSGVGEKLFF. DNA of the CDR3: TGTGCCAGCAGTTCTGGCTCCGGGGTTGGGGAAAAACTGTTTTTT.